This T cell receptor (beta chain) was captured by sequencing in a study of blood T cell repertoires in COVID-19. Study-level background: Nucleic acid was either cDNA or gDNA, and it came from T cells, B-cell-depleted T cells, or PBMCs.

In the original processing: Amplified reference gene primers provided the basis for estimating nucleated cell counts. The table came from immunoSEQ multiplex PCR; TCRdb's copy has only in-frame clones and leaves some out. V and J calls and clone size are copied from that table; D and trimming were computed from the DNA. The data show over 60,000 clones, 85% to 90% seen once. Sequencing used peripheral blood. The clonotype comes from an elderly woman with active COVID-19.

CDR3 DNA: TGTGCCAGCAGCTTGGGGACAGGGAGGTACGAGCAGTACTTC. It yields the protein CASSLGTGRYEQYF. J is TRBJ2-7 and V is TRBV5-5; 8 nucleotides agree with TRBD1. V shed 0 bases, J shed 4 bases, and the junction held 3 bases outside the gene matches. The CDR3 is made up of 14 amino acids. Germline-derived CDR1 and CDR2 are SGHKS and YYEKEE (reference sequence).